Ten or more counts support the clone carrying this TCR beta chain. Its antigen is currently unknown. The data belong to a study of identical twins. Points from the study as a whole: The authors noted that invariant MAIT and iNKT cells could partly confound zero-insertion analyses.

The length of the CDR3 is 12 residues. The V gene lost 5 bases and the J gene lost 5 bases, with 7 bases spanning the gap. In germline, CDR1 is MNHEY, CDR2 SVGEGT. TCRdb recomputed calls from the 5' RACE reads with MiXCR, one row per CDR3 protein. Seen here are under 250,000 distinct CDR3 sequences, 6% to 9% observed once, and the top ten hold about 2%. These data were also reused for a study on yellow fever vaccine responses in identical twins.

This chain uses TRBV6-2 or TRBV6-3 with TRBJ2-4; maybe TRBD1 (6 bases). This TCR was recovered from a woman aged 18-35 years in good health. Material for sequencing was memory (CD45RO+) T cells sorted from blood. The CDR3 DNA reads TGTGCCAGCAGTCGACAGGAAAACATTCAGTACTTC. This translates into CASSRQENIQYF.